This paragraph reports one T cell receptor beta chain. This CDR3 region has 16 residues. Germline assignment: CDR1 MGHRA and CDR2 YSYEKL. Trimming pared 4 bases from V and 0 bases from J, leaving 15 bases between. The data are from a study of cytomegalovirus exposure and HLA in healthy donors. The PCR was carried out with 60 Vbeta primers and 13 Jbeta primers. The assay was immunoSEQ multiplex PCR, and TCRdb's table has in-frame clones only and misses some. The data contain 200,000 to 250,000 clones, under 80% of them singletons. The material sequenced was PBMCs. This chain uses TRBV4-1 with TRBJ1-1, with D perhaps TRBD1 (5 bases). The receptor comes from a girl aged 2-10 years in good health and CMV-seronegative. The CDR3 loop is CASSPGHPLMNTEAFF. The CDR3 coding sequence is TGCGCCAGCAGCCCAGGACATCCCCTGATGAACACTGAAGCTTTCTTT.